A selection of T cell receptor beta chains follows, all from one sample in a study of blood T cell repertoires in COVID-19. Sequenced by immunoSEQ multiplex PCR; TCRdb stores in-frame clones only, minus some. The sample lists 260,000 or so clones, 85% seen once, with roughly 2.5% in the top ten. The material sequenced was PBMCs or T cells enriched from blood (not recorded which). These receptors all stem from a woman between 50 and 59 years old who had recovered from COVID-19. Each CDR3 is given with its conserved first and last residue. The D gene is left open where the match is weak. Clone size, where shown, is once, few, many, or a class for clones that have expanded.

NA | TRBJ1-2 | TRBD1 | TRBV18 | CASSRPGQSLANYGYTF | TGTGCCAGCTCACGCCCGGGACAGAGCTTAGCTAACTATGGCTACACCTTC
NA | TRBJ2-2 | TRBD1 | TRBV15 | CATSRDPRRQGSTGELFF | TGTGCCACCAGCAGAGATCCGAGGCGACAGGGGTCCACCGGGGAGCTGTTTTTT
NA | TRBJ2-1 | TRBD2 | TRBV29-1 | CSVDWPAGGGQFF | TGCAGCGTTGATTGGCCAGCGGGAGGAGGGCAGTTCTTC
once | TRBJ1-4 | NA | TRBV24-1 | CATRNEKLFF | TGTGCCACGCGTAATGAAAAACTGTTTTTT
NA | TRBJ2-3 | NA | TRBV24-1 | CATSDPRTSTDTQYF | TGTGCCACCAGTGATCCCCGGACTAGCACAGATACGCAGTATTTT
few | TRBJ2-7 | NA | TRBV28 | CASRLQGGRTYEQYF | TGTGCCAGCAGACTACAGGGGGGGCGGACGTACGAGCAGTACTTC
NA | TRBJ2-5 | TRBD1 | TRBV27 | CASSLQGARETQYF | TGTGCCAGCAGTCTTCAGGGGGCCCGGGAGACCCAGTACTTC
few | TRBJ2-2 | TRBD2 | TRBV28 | CASTPAREGGELFF | TGTGCCAGCACCCCGGCCAGGGAGGGCGGGGAGCTGTTTTTT
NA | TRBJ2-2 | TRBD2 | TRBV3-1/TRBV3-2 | CASSQELPGGAGGELFF | TGTGCCAGCAGCCAAGAACTTCCCGGGGGGGCTGGCGGGGAGCTGTTTTTT
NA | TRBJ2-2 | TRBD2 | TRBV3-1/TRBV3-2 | CASKIAGNVGELFF | TGTGCCAGCAAGATAGCGGGGAACGTCGGGGAGCTGTTTTTT
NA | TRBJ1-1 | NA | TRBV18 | CASSLRGNTEAFF | TGTGCCAGCTCACTACGGGGGAACACTGAAGCTTTCTTT
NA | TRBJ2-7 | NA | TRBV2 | CASSEASSLSYEQYF | TGTGCCAGCAGTGAAGCCAGTTCCCTCTCCTACGAGCAGTACTTC
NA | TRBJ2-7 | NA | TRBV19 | CASSISDRTYEQYF | TGTGCCAGTAGTATTTCCGACAGGACCTACGAGCAGTACTTC
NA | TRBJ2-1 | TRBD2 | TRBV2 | CASIGLVKGIGSYNEQFF | TGTGCCAGCATTGGACTAGTGAAGGGGATTGGCTCCTACAATGAGCAGTTCTTC
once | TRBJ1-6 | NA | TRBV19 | CASSLSSSYNSPLHF | TGTGCCAGTAGCTTGTCGAGCTCCTATAATTCACCCCTCCACTTT
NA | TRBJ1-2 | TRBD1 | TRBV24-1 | CATSDVQGADGYTF | TGTGCCACCAGTGATGTTCAGGGGGCGGATGGCTACACCTTC
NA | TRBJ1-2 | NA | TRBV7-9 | CASSLSGETNYGYTF | TGTGCCAGCAGCTTAAGTGGGGAGACTAACTATGGCTACACCTTC
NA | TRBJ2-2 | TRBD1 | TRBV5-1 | CASSLGQGVMGTGELFF | TGCGCCAGCAGCTTGGGCCAGGGGGTCATGGGCACCGGGGAGCTGTTTTTT
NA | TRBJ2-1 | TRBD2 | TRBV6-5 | CASMWRESYNEQFF | TGTGCCAGCATGTGGCGGGAGTCCTACAATGAGCAGTTCTTC
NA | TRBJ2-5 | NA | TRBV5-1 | CASSLGGQETQYF | TGCGCCAGCAGCTTGGGAGGCCAAGAGACCCAGTACTTC
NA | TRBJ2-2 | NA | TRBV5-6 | CASSLYAGPTTGELFF | TGTGCCAGCAGCTTGTACGCGGGGCCTACCACCGGGGAGCTGTTTTTT
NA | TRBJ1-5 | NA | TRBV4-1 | CASSQTGLGLYQPQHF | TGCGCCAGCAGCCAAACAGGGTTAGGGCTCTATCAGCCCCAGCATTTT
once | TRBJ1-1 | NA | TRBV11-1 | CASSLFRDGPHTEAFF | TGTGCCAGCAGCTTATTCAGGGATGGCCCACACACTGAAGCTTTCTTT
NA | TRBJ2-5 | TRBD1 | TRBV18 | CASSPGQGETQYF | TGTGCCAGCTCACCAGGACAGGGAGAGACCCAGTACTTC
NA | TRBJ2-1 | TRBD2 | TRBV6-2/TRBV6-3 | CASSGLAIWNEQFF | TGTGCCAGCAGCGGACTAGCGATTTGGAATGAGCAGTTCTTC
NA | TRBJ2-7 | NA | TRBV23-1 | CASSQGPTGRPHYEQYF | TGCGCCAGCAGTCAGGGACCGACAGGTCGACCACACTACGAGCAGTACTTC